A single TCR beta chain is shown here with its context. With UMIs, 5'RACE template switching was used to make TCR beta cDNA. TCRdb reprocessed the 5' RACE reads and stores each CDR3 protein as one record, lacking DNA. This sample contains roughly 150,000 distinct CDR3 sequences. This entry comes from a study of T cells expressing NK-cell markers. Study-level background: According to the study, TCR beta repertoires originated from sorted CD3+CD56+NKG2C+, CD3+CD56+NKG2C- and CD3+CD56-NKG2C+ T cells.

The CDR3 runs 16 residues. Per germline, CDR1 DFQATT and CDR2 SNEGSKA (reference sequence). Source material: blood T cells: a sorted CD56 or NKG2C T cell subset, CD4+ or CD8+ T cells, or bulk PBMC T cells (not recorded which). This TCR was recovered from a man aged 18-69 years in good health. V usage is TRBV20-1 and J usage is TRBJ2-5; with no DNA, the TCRdb D assignment of TRBD2 cannot be verified. The CDR3 sequence is CSVRSGTSGGRETQYF.